This TCR beta chain was retrieved from a study of blood T cells in healthy people across ages. This clonotype was observed once. The germline V gene has CDR1 MNHEY and CDR2 SVGAGI. V was pared by 5 bases and J by 0 bases, with 13 bases between. There are 15 residues in the CDR3. Next came a second PCR, run for roughly 6 to 11 cycles, which used a sample-barcoded 5' primer along with a J-beta primer mix. In TCRdb, the 5' RACE reads were re-called with MiXCR into one record per CDR3 protein. The sample includes under 800,000 distinct CDR3 sequences, around 21% seen only once; the top ten take roughly 3.6%.

This sequence was found in a man in his 70s in good health. The source material was blood. The chain carries TRBV6-5 and TRBJ2-5; D is perhaps TRBD1 (6 bases). The CDR3 loop is CASSPTGIHQETQYF. CDR3 in DNA: TGTGCCAGCAGTCCGACAGGCATCCACCAAGAGACCCAGTACTTC.